These T cell receptor beta chains were read from a single sample in a study of blood T cell repertoires in COVID-19. Here immunoSEQ multiplex PCR was the method, and the copy in TCRdb shows in-frame clones only, minus some. This table has roughly 340,000 clones, about nine tenths appearing once. The specimen sequenced was peripheral blood. The receptors were gathered from a woman aged 70-85 years with COVID-19, enrolled during active disease. The conserved cysteine and the conserved F or W are not part of the CDR3 here. Fields, in order: J gene, V gene, CDR3 protein.

TRBJ2-1 | TRBV7-9 | ASSLSGGGGHGQF
TRBJ2-3 | TRBV5-4 | ASSPGQGRTDTQY
TRBJ2-7 | TRBV5-8 | ASSLAPVLSYEQY
TRBJ2-7 | TRBV7-9 | ASSLGAGGPHEQY
TRBJ1-1 | TRBV5-4 | ASSLDRTNTEAF
TRBJ1-5 | TRBV6-5 | ASTEGGRGNQPQH
TRBJ1-1 | TRBV3-1/TRBV3-2 | ASSRGRGGTEAF
TRBJ1-2 | TRBV14 | ASSQEMSYGYT
TRBJ2-1 | TRBV9 | ASSVGEPAAPDEQF
TRBJ1-1 | TRBV5-6 | ASSLYTGGDTEAF
TRBJ2-3 | TRBV28 | ASRPVAGGPTDTQY
TRBJ1-4 | TRBV12-3/TRBV12-4 | ASSRDSGEKLF
TRBJ1-2 | TRBV28 | ASSPSTVYGYT
TRBJ2-2 | TRBV7-9 | ASSSLAGGPDTGELF
TRBJ1-2 | TRBV6-5 | ASRLSVGYT
TRBJ2-2 | TRBV7-3 | ASSYTANTGELF
TRBJ1-2 | TRBV25-1 | ASSATPGQGATDYGYT
TRBJ2-1 | TRBV13 | ASSPNPATGRYYNEQF